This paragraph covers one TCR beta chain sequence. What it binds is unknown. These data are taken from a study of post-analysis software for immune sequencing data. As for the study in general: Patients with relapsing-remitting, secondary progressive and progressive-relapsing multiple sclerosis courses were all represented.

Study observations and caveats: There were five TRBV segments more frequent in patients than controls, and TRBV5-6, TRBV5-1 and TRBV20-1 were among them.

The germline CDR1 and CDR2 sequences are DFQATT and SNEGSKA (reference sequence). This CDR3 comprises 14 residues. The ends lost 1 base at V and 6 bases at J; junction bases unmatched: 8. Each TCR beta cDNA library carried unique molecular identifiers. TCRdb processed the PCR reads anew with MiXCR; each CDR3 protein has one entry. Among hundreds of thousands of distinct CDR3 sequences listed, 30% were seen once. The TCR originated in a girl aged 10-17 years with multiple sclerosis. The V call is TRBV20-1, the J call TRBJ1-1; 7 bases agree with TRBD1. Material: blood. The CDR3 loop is CSARGGPQGAEAFF. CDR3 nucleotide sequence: TGCAGTGCTAGAGGAGGACCCCAGGGGGCTGAAGCTTTCTTT.